The entry below gives a single T cell receptor beta chain sequence along with its context. Its specificity is not known. This entry belongs to a study of long-term antiretroviral therapy in people with HIV. Points from the study as a whole: Collection of the blood took place between about 2004 and 2017. The ART regimens in use then may have been less effective than current ones. ART was followed by higher diversity that remained below transplant donor controls.

Assay version v3.0 of immunoSEQ was used, and it was run at survey level. 40,000-50,000 T-cell genomes per sample were the sequencing target. Profiling relied on immunoSEQ multiplex PCR, and the TCRdb table lists in-frame clones only, not all of them. The sample yields about 6,000 clones, roughly 80% seen once. J was trimmed by 5 bases and V by 0 bases; bases with no gene match: 7. This CDR3 region has 16 residues. Germline CDR1 reads SGHRS; CDR2 reads YFSETQ. The input for sequencing was unsorted PBMCs, taken 0.5 years before starting antiretroviral therapy. This clonotype originated in a man in his forties with HIV. The genes are TRBV5-1 and TRBJ2-1, with TRBD2 matching 8 bases. The CDR3 region is CASSLASGGGNNEQFF. The CDR3 coding sequence is TGCGCCAGCAGCTTGGCATCCGGCGGGGGGAACAATGAGCAGTTCTTC.